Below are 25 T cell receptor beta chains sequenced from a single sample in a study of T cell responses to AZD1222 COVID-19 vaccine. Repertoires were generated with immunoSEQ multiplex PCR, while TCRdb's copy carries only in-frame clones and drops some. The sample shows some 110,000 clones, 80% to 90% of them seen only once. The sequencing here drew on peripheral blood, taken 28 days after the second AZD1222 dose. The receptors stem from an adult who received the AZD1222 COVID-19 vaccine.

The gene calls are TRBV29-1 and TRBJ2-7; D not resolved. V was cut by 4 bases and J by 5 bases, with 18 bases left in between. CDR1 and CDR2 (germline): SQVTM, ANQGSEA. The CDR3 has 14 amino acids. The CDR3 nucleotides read TGCAGCGTTGGAAGTACGCCCGTTATACACGAGCAGTACTTC. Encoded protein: CSVGSTPVIHEQYF.

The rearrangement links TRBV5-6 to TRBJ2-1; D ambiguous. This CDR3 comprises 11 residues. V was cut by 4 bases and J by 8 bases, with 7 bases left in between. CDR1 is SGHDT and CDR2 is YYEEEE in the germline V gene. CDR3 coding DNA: TGTGCCAGCAGCGCGCGCTATGAGCAGTTCTTC. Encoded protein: CASSARYEQFF.

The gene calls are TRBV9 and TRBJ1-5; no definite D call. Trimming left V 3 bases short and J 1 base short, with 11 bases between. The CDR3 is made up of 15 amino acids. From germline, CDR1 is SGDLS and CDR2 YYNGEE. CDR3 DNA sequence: TGTGCCAGCAGCGCCGAGGGCTCAAGCAATCAGCCCCAGCATTTT. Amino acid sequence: CASSAEGSSNQPQHF.

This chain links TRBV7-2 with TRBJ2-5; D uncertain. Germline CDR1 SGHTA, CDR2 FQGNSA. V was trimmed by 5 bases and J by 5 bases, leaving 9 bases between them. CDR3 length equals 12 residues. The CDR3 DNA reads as TGTGCCAGCAGCCCGTCCCGGGAGACCCAGTACTTC. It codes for CASSPSRETQYF. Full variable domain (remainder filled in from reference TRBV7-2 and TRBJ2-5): GAGVSQSPSNKVTEKGKDVELRCDPISGHTALYWYRQSLGQGLEFLIYFQGNSAPDKSGLPSDRFSAERTGGSVSTLTIQRTQQEDSAVYLCASSPSRETQYFGPGTRLLVL.

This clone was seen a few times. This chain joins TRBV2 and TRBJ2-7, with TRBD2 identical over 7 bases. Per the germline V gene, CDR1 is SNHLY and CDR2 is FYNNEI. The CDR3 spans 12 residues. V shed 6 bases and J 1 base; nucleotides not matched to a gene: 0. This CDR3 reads CASSGGSYEQYF. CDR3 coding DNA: TGTGCCAGCAGCGGGGGGTCCTACGAGCAGTACTTC.

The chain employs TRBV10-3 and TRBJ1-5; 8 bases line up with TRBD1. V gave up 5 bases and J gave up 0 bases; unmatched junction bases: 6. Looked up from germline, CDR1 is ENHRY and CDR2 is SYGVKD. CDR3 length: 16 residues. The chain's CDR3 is CAISSGQVYSNQPQHF. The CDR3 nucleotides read TGTGCCATCAGTTCGGGACAGGTCTATAGCAATCAGCCCCAGCATTTT.

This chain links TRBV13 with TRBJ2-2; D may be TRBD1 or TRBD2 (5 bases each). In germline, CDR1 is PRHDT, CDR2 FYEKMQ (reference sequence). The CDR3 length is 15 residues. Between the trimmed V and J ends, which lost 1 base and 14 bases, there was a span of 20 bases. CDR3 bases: TGTGCCAGCAGCTTAGTCAGGCAGGGACGCCCGGGACTGTTTTTT. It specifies CASSLVRQGRPGLFF.

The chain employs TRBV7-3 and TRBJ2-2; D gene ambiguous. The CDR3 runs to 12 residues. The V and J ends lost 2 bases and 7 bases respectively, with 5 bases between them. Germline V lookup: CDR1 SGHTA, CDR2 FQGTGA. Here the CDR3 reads CASSLGLGELFF. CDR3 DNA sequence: TGTGCCAGCAGCTTAGGTCTCGGGGAGCTGTTTTTT.

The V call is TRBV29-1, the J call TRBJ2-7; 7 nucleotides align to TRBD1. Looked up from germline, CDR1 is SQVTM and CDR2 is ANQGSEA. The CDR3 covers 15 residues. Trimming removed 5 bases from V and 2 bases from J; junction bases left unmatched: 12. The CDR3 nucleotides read TGCAGCGTTTCTGGGGGTGGGACAGACACCTACGAGCAGTACTTC. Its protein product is CSVSGGGTDTYEQYF.

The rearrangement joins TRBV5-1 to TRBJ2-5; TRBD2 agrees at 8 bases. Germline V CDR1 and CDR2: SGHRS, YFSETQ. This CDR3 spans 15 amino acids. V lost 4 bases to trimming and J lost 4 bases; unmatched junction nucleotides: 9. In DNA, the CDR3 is TGCGCCAGCAGCCTAGCCGGGGGGGCCGTAGAGACCCAGTACTTC. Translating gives CASSLAGGAVETQYF. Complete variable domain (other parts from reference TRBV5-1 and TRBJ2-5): KAGVTQTPRYLIKTRGQQVTLSCSPISGHRSVSWYQQTPGQGLQFLFEYFSETQRNKGNFPGRFSGRQFSNSRSEMNVSTLELGDSALYLCASSLAGGAVETQYFGPGTRLLVL.

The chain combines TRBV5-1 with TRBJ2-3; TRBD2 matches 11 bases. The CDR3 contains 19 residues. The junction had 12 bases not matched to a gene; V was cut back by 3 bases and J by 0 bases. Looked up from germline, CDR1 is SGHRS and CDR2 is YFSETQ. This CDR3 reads CASSSPPGLAASSTDTQYF. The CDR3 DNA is TGCGCCAGCAGCTCGCCTCCGGGACTAGCGGCCTCTAGCACAGATACGCAGTATTTT.

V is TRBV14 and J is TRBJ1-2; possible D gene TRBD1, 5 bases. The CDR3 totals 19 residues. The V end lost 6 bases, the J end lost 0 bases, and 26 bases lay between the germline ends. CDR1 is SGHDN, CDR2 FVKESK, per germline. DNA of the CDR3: TGTGCCAGCAGACATCCTACTCAGGGACCCCACCAATCTAACTATGGCTACACCTTC. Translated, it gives CASRHPTQGPHQSNYGYTF.

The CDR3 DNA sequence: TGTGCCAGCAGCCAACGGGCGGGGGGCGCGGGAGCTTTCTTT. It specifies CASSQRAGGAGAFF. The gene calls are TRBV3-1 (or the pseudogene TRBV3-2) and TRBJ1-1, with D possibly matching TRBD1 (6 bases). V was trimmed by 2 bases and J by 10 bases, leaving 17 bases between them. The CDR3 is made up of 14 amino acids. The V gene's germline CDR1 is LGHDT and CDR2 YNNKEL (reference sequence).

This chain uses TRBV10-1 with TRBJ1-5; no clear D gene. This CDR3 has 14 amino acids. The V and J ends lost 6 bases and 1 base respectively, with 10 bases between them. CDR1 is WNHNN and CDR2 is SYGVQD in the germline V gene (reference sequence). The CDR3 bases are TGCGCCAGCAGCCGCGGTTGGAGCAATCAGCCCCAGCATTTT. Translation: CASSRGWSNQPQHF.

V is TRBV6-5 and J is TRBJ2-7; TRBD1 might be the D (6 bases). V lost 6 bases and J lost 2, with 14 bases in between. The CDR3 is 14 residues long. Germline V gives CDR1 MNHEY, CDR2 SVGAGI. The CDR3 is CASRGQFSAYEQYF. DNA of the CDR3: TGTGCCAGCAGAGGACAGTTCAGCGCCTACGAGCAGTACTTC.

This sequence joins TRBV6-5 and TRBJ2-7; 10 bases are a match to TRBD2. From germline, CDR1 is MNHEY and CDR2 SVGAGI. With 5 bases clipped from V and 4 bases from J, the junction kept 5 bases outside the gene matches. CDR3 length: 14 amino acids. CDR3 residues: CASSSGRAPYEQYF. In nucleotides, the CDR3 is TGTGCCAGCAGTAGCGGGAGGGCGCCTTACGAGCAGTACTTC.

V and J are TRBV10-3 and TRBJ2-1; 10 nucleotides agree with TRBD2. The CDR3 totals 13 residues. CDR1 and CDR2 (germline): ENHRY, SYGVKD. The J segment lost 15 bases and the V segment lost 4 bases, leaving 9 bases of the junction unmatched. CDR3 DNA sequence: TGTGCCATCAGTGTCAAAGCGGGGGGGCATGCGTTCTTC. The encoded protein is CAISVKAGGHAFF.

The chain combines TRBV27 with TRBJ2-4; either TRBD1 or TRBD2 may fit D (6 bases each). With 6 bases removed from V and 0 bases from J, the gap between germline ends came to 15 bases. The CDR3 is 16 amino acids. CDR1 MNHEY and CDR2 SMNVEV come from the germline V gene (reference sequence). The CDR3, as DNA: TGTGCCAGCAGCCGAGTGGGGGGCGTAGCCAAAAACATTCAGTACTTC. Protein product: CASSRVGGVAKNIQYF.

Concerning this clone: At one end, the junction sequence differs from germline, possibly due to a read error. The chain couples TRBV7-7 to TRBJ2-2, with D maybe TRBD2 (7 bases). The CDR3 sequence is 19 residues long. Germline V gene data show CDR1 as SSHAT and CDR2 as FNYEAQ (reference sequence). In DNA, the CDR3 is TGTGCTAGCAGCTTATATCTAAGGGGGGGTCCTCGTTTCACCGGGGAGCTGTTTTTT. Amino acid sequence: CASSLYLRGGPRFTGELFF. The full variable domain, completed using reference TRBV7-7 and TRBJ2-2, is GAGVSQSPRYKVTKRGQDVTLRCDPISSHATLYWYQQALGQGPEFLTYFNYEAQPDKSGLPSDRFSAERPEGSISTLTIQRTEQRDSAMYRCASSLYLRGGPRFTGELFFGEGSRLTVL.

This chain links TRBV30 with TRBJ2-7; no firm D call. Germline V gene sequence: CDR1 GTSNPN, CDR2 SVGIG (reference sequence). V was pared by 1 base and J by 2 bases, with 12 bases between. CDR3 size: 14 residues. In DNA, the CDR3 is TGTGCCTGGAGTGGGCAGTCGATTACCTACGAGCAGTACTTC. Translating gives CAWSGQSITYEQYF.

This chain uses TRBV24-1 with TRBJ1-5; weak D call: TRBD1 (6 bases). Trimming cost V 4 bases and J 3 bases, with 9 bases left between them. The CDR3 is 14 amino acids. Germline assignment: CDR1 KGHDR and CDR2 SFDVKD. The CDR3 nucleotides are TGTGCCACCAGTGAGAGGGGGTCCAATCAGCCCCAGCATTTT. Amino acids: CATSERGSNQPQHF.

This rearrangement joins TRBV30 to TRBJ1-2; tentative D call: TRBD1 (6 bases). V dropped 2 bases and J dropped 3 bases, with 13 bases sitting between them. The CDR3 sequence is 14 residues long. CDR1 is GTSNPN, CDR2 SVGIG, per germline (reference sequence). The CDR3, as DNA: TGTGCCTGGAGTAACCCGACAGGACACTATGGCTACACCTTC. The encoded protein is CAWSNPTGHYGYTF.

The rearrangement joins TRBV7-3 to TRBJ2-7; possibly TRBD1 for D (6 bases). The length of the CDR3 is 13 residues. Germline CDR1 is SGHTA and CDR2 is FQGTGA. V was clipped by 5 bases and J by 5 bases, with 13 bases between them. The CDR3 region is CASSPIQGDEQYF. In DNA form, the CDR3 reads TGTGCCAGCAGCCCTATACAGGGTGACGAGCAGTACTTC. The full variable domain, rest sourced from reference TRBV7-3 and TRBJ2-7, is GAGVSQTPSNKVTEKGKYVELRCDPISGHTALYWYRQSLGQGPEFLIYFQGTGAADDSGLPNDRFFAVRPEGSVSTLKIQRTERGDSAVYLCASSPIQGDEQYFGPGTRLTVT.

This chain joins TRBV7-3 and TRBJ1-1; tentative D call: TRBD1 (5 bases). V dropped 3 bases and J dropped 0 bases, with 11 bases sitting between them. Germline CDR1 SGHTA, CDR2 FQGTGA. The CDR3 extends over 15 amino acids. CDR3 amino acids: CASSLQGLMNTEAFF. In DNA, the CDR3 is TGTGCCAGCAGCTTGCAGGGACTAATGAACACTGAAGCTTTCTTT. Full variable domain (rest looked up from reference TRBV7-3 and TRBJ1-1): GAGVSQTPSNKVTEKGKYVELRCDPISGHTALYWYRQSLGQGPEFLIYFQGTGAADDSGLPNDRFFAVRPEGSVSTLKIQRTERGDSAVYLCASSLQGLMNTEAFFGQGTRLTVV.

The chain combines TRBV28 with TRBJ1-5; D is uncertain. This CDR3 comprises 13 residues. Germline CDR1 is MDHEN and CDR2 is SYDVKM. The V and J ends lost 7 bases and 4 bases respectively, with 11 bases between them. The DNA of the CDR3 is TGTGCCAGCACCTGGGGTGGGAATCAGCCCCAGCATTTT. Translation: CASTWGGNQPQHF.